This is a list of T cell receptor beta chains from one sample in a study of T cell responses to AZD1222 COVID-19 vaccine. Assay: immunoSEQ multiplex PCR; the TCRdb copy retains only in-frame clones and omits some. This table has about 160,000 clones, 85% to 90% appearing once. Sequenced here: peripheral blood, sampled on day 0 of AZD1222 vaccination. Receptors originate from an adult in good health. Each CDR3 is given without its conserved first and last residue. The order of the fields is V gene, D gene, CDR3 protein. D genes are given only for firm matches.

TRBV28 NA ASSSTDEKLF
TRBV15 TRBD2 ATSRGDLADEQF
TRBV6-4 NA ASRETQGLGYT
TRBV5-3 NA ARSLIGPGTEAF
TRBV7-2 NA ASSLGGRLYGYT
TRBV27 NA ASSLGLVPGGEQY
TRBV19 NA ASRHLTDTQY
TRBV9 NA ASSPGAGVRTDTQY
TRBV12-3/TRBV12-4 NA ASIEFSSTEAF
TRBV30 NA AWSRDTNQPQH
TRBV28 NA ASSSTQPNEKLF
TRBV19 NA ASSILLDQGNQPQH
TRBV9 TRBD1 ASNRGASPLH
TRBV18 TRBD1 ASSPRTGPNTEAF
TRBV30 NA AWKQLTYEQY
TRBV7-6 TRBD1 ASSLGGQLGNTIY
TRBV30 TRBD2 AWSVNLAGYNEQF
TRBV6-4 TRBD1 ASMTGEDTQY
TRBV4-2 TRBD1 ASSQETGGMGSGANVLT
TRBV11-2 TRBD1 ASSLSPGTGYSGNTIY
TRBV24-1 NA ATSDRGYEQY
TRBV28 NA ASRYAGGGGNQPQH
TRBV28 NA ASSDRQPYEQY
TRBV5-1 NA ASSLTSPSTDTQY
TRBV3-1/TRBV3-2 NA ASSQCRGNYGYT
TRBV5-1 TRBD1 ASSSGGGETQY
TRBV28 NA ASSPSRQAFNEKLF
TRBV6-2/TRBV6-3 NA ASSYGGGNRNEQF
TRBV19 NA ASSIHKGGGYEQY
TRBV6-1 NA ASSDIQGQNSPLH
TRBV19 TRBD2 ASKKRSGGTGELF
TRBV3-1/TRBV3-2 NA ASSQGFSYNSPLH
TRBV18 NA ASSQAANQPQH
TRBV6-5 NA ATHWGDSGNTIY
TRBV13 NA ASRSSLGTEAF